A single sample gave rise to the 29 T cell receptor beta chains below, sequenced in a study of blood T cells in healthy people across ages. It was with a sample-barcoded 5' primer and a J-beta primer mix that a second PCR of about 6 to 12 cycles was run. TCRdb reprocessed the 5' RACE reads with MiXCR, giving one entry per CDR3 protein. The sample gives approximately 690,000 distinct CDR3 sequences, roughly 53% of which show up once; over 30% is in the top ten. The sequenced material came from blood. Every receptor here comes from a man aged 60 to 69 in good health.

This clonotype turned up a few times. The rearrangement uses TRBV29-1 and TRBJ2-4, with 9 bases identical to TRBD2. The germline gives CDR1 SQVTM, CDR2 ANQGSEA. J gave up 3 bases and V 7 bases, and 4 bases lay outside the gene matches. CDR3 length: 13 amino acids. The CDR3 sequence is CSAISGGKNIQYF. In DNA, the CDR3 is TGCAGCGCCATTAGCGGGGGCAAAAACATTCAGTACTTC. The full variable domain, its missing parts supplied by reference TRBV29-1 and TRBJ2-4, is SAVISQKPSRDICQRGTSLTIQCQVDSQVTMMFWYRQQPGQSLTLIATANQGSEATYESGFVIDKFPISRPNLTFSTLTVSNMSPEDSSIYLCSAISGGKNIQYFGAGTRLSVL.

This chain uses TRBV5-1 with TRBJ2-1; 15 bases are a match to TRBD2. The CDR3 sequence is 17 residues long. The V segment lost 3 bases and the J segment 8 bases; nucleotides outside the gene matches: 9. Looked up from germline, CDR1 is SGHRS and CDR2 is YFSETQ. CDR3 sequence reads: CASSSGLAGGQVDEQFF. The CDR3, as DNA: TGCGCCAGCAGCTCAGGACTAGCGGGGGGGCAAGTCGATGAGCAGTTCTTC.

For this clonotype: The junction departs from the called germline gene at one end, perhaps through a read error. V is TRBV20-1 and J is TRBJ2-3, with 7 bases fitting TRBD2. This CDR3 comprises 14 residues. CDR1 is DFQATT and CDR2 is SNEGSKA in the germline V gene (reference sequence). The CDR3 sequence is CSARGRGDTDTQYF. CDR3 coding DNA: TGCAGTGCCAGAGGCCGGGGGGACACAGATACGCAGTATTTT.

This sequence joins TRBV20-1 and TRBJ1-4; weak D call: TRBD1 (5 bases). Deletions cut 5 bases from V and 5 bases from J, with 15 bases between. Germline V gene lookup returns CDR1 DFQATT and CDR2 SNEGSKA (reference sequence). The length of the CDR3 is 14 residues. The CDR3 here is CSARSAGRNEKLFF. CDR3 DNA: TGCAGTGCTCGTTCTGCGGGGCGGAATGAAAAACTGTTTTTT.

The J gene is TRBJ2-7, the V gene TRBV7-2; 13 nucleotides match TRBD2. The CDR3 length is 15 residues. Trimming cost V 5 bases and J 7 bases; bases outside gene matches: 8. Looked up from germline, CDR1 is SGHTA and CDR2 is FQGNSA. The CDR3 loop reads CASSDTSGGVLEQYF. The CDR3 region has the DNA TGTGCCAGCAGCGACACTAGCGGGGGGGTCCTGGAGCAGTACTTC.

V gene TRBV7-9 combines with J gene TRBJ2-1; D may be TRBD1 (6 bases). CDR1 SEHNR and CDR2 FQNEAQ come from the germline V gene (reference sequence). The V end lost 8 bases, the J end lost 7 bases, and 18 bases lay between the germline ends. The CDR3 extends over 14 amino acids. CDR3 residues: CASGEQGGNNEQFF. CDR3 nucleotides: TGTGCCAGCGGTGAACAGGGCGGTAATAATGAGCAGTTCTTC.

The chain joins TRBV7-8 to TRBJ1-1; D is possibly TRBD1 (6 bases). CDR1 and CDR2 from the germline V gene are SGHVS and FQNEAQ. There are 16 residues in the CDR3. V lost 1 base, J lost 4 bases, and 16 bases lay in between. The CDR3 nucleotides are TGTGCCAGCAGCTTAGGTCCGTGGGGGGCGCCCACTGAAGCTTTCTTT. Translating it yields CASSLGPWGAPTEAFF.

The CDR3 spells CASSLRVWGEAFF. In DNA, the CDR3 is TGTGCCAGCAGTTTACGTGTGTGGGGGGAAGCTTTCTTT. This chain uses TRBV28 with TRBJ1-1; perhaps TRBD1 as D (5 bases). Deletions cut 2 bases from V and 8 bases from J, with 12 bases between. Germline CDR1 MDHEN, CDR2 SYDVKM. The CDR3 consists of 13 residues.

The sample holds a few counts of this clonotype. The chain combines TRBV7-2 with TRBJ2-3; D not resolved. With 3 bases removed from V and 4 bases from J, the gap between germline ends came to 11 bases. Germline loops: CDR1 SGHTA, CDR2 FQGNSA. This CDR3 region has 14 residues. CDR3 in DNA: TGTGCCAGCAGCTTCCCCCTAGGGCCAGATACGCAGTATTTT. This codes for CASSFPLGPDTQYF.

The chain couples TRBV6-6 to TRBJ1-1; possibly TRBD1 for D (6 bases). CDR3 length equals 16 residues. Trimming removed 2 bases from V and 4 bases from J, with 17 bases in between. Germline V gene lookup returns CDR1 MNHNY and CDR2 SVGAGI (reference sequence). The CDR3 nucleotides read TGTGCCAGCAGTTACGGACAGTCTGTGGTCGGCACTGAAGCTTTCTTT. This translates into CASSYGQSVVGTEAFF.

This clonotype occurred a few times. This chain uses TRBV7-9 with TRBJ1-2, with 11 bases lining up with TRBD1. The CDR3 covers 13 residues. After removal of 5 bases from V and 7 bases from J, the junction contained 3 bases not matched to a gene. Germline CDR1 is SEHNR and CDR2 is FQNEAQ (reference sequence). The CDR3 region has the DNA TGTGCCAGCAGCACCGGGACAGGGGGTGGCTACACCTTC. Amino acid sequence: CASSTGTGGGYTF. Supplemented by reference TRBV7-9 and TRBJ1-2, the full variable domain reads DTGVSQNPRHKITKRGQNVTFRCDPISEHNRLYWYRQTLGQGPEFLTYFQNEAQLEKSRLLSDRFSAERPKGSFSTLEIQRTEQGDSAMYLCASSTGTGGGYTFGSGTRLTVV.

V and J are TRBV27 and TRBJ2-7; 7 nucleotides align to TRBD1. V lost 5 bases and J lost 3; bases outside the gene matches: 4. Germline CDR1 reads MNHEY; CDR2 reads SMNVEV (reference sequence). The CDR3 extends over 13 amino acids. The CDR3 is CASSGTALYEQYF. The CDR3 DNA follows: TGTGCCAGCAGTGGGACAGCCCTCTACGAGCAGTACTTC.

This chain uses TRBV10-3 with TRBJ2-1; D is perhaps TRBD1 (7 bases). The V end was cut by 6 bases, the J end by 9 bases, with 18 bases between. This CDR3 contains 14 residues. Germline V gene data show CDR1 as ENHRY and CDR2 as SYGVKD. The CDR3 sequence is CAIREPGGGVEQFF. CDR3 bases: TGTGCCATCAGGGAACCCGGAGGGGGCGTTGAGCAGTTCTTC.

The table lists this clonotype with a few counts. The chain joins TRBV7-2 to TRBJ2-3; 13 bases map to TRBD2. V lost 1 base to trimming and J lost 1 base; unmatched junction nucleotides: 2. Germline CDR1 is SGHTA and CDR2 is FQGNSA. The CDR3 totals 17 residues. CDR3: CASSLGGTSGGTDTQYF. Written as DNA, the CDR3 is TGTGCCAGCAGCTTAGGGGGGACTAGCGGGGGCACAGATACGCAGTATTTT.

This chain connects TRBV27 to TRBJ2-5; TRBD1 matches at 7 bases. The CDR3 runs to 14 residues. J was trimmed by 5 bases and V by 6 bases; bases with no gene match: 9. Germline CDR1 is MNHEY and CDR2 is SMNVEV (reference sequence). The CDR3 bases are TGTGCCAGCAGGAGCGCAGGGGGAAGCGAGACCCAGTACTTC. Translating it yields CASRSAGGSETQYF.

This clonotype was counted between two and nine times. V gene TRBV4-1 combines with J gene TRBJ2-7; possibly TRBD1 for D (6 bases). This CDR3 is built from 15 residues. CDR1 MGHRA and CDR2 YSYEKL come from the germline V gene. Trimming removed 0 bases at V and 4 bases at J, with 13 bases between. CDR3 DNA sequence: TGCGCCAGCAGCCAAGAAGGGCAGGGACAATACGAGCAGTACTTC. Amino acid sequence: CASSQEGQGQYEQYF.

This clonotype showed up just once. This chain joins TRBV2 and TRBJ2-3; D remains ambiguous. The V gene's germline CDR1 is SNHLY and CDR2 FYNNEI. This CDR3 has 10 amino acids. The CDR3 here is CDQRPDTQYF. The DNA of the CDR3 is TGTGACCAGCGCCCCGATACGCAGTATTTT.

This clonotype was observed a handful of times. The chain has TRBV5-1 and TRBJ1-2; TRBD1 is a possible D gene (5 bases). Germline V gene sequence: CDR1 SGHRS, CDR2 YFSETQ. V lost 0 bases to trimming and J lost 8 bases, with 14 bases between them. CDR3 length: 14 amino acids. In nucleotides, the CDR3 is TGCGCCAGCAGCTTGGATGGGGAGGGGCGAGGCTACACCTTC. It encodes CASSLDGEGRGYTF.

The chain joins TRBV20-1 to TRBJ2-3; perhaps TRBD2 as D (6 bases). There are 15 residues in the CDR3. Germline V gene lookup returns CDR1 DFQATT and CDR2 SNEGSKA (reference sequence). V was shortened by 5 bases and J by 0 bases, with 15 bases between the two germline ends. The CDR3 reads CSAPRRLVSTDTQYF. CDR3 DNA sequence: TGCAGTGCTCCTCGCCGACTAGTTAGCACAGATACGCAGTATTTT.

The rearrangement joins TRBV7-9 to TRBJ2-3; D possibly corresponds to TRBD1 (5 bases). V shed 5 bases and J shed 6 bases, with 21 bases lying between them. CDR3 size: 16 residues. Germline V CDR1 and CDR2: SEHNR, FQNEAQ (reference sequence). The DNA for the CDR3 is TGTGCCAGCAGCACCCTCGGACAAGGGGCCGGTGATACGCAGTATTTT. This translates into CASSTLGQGAGDTQYF.

There are a few counts of this clonotype. V gene TRBV5-6 combines with J gene TRBJ2-1; D possibly corresponds to TRBD2 (6 bases). CDR3 length: 15 residues. CDR1 and CDR2 from the germline V gene are SGHDT and YYEEEE. Trimming shortened V by 4 bases and J by 6 bases, and 17 bases separated the two germline ends. CDR3 residues: CASSLQPGTPNEQFF. CDR3 nucleotides: TGTGCCAGCAGCCTCCAACCCGGGACTCCCAATGAGCAGTTCTTC. The entire variable domain, with the rest obtained from reference TRBV5-6 and TRBJ2-1, is as follows: DAGVTQSPTHLIKTRGQQVTLRCSPKSGHDTVSWYQQALGQGPQFIFQYYEEEERQRGNFPDRFSGHQFPNYSSELNVNALLLGDSALYLCASSLQPGTPNEQFFGPGTRLTVL.

This chain connects TRBV12-3 or TRBV12-4 to TRBJ1-2; no definite D call. This CDR3 comprises 13 residues. V was cut by 3 bases and J by 1 base, with 6 bases left in between. Here the CDR3 DNA reads TGTGCCAGCAGTTTTCGGCTTAACTATGGCTACACCTTC. Translating it yields CASSFRLNYGYTF.

The chain joins TRBV4-1 to TRBJ2-3; D perhaps matches TRBD2 (6 bases). V lost 4 bases to trimming and J lost 2 bases, with 13 bases between them. There are 15 residues in the CDR3. CDR1 and CDR2 (germline): MGHRA, YSYEKL. CDR3 residues: CASSLGTLNTDTQYF. DNA for the CDR3: TGCGCCAGCAGCCTGGGGACTCTAAACACAGATACGCAGTATTTT.

This clonotype appeared a few times. The V gene is TRBV3-1, the J gene TRBJ2-5; no clear D. V gave up 6 bases and J gave up 4 bases, with 6 bases separating them. This CDR3 is built from 11 residues. Germline CDR1 reads LGHDT; CDR2 reads YNNKEL (reference sequence). The CDR3 reads CASRFAETQYF. CDR3 nucleotides: TGTGCCAGCAGGTTCGCAGAGACCCAGTACTTC.

The chain combines TRBV4-2 with TRBJ2-5; 9 bases line up with TRBD2. Losses at the gene ends were 0 bases for V and 11 bases for J; bases not matched to a gene: 16. The CDR3 loop spans 17 amino acids. From germline, CDR1 is LGHNA and CDR2 YNFKEQ. The CDR3 reads CASSQDRLGAGGGEQYF. The CDR3 coding sequence is TGTGCCAGCAGCCAAGATCGGCTAGGAGCGGGGGGTGGTGAGCAGTACTTC.

The rearrangement links TRBV5-1 to TRBJ1-6; 9 nucleotides line up with TRBD1. Germline CDR1 and CDR2: SGHRS and YFSETQ. The CDR3 is made up of 14 amino acids. V gave up 3 bases and J gave up 8 bases; unmatched junction bases: 3. CDR3 nucleotide sequence: TGCGCCAGCAGCTGGACAGGGGTCGATTCACCCCTCCACTTT. It translates to CASSWTGVDSPLHF.

This CDR3 reads CASSQGGAPDTQYF. The CDR3 bases are TGTGCCAGCAGCCAAGGGGGGGCTCCAGATACGCAGTATTTT. The chain carries TRBV3-1 and TRBJ2-3; D might be TRBD1 or TRBD2, each matching 6 bases. The V gene lost 1 base and the J gene lost 4 bases, with 9 bases spanning the gap. CDR3 length equals 14 residues. Per the germline V gene, CDR1 is LGHDT and CDR2 is YNNKEL (reference sequence).

The chain carries TRBV4-1 and TRBJ2-7; D call uncertain. CDR1 is MGHRA and CDR2 is YSYEKL in the germline V gene. V lost 3 bases to trimming and J lost 2 bases, with 14 bases between them. The CDR3 extends over 15 amino acids. CDR3 sequence: CASSQPQSVTYEQYF. The CDR3 DNA reads TGCGCCAGCAGCCAGCCTCAGTCAGTTACCTACGAGCAGTACTTC.

This clonotype occurred once. The chain carries TRBV7-9 and TRBJ2-6; the D gene is possibly TRBD1 (6 bases). Per germline, CDR1 SEHNR and CDR2 FQNEAQ (reference sequence). With 0 bases removed from V and 2 bases from J, the gap between germline ends came to 8 bases. The CDR3 is 16 amino acids. CDR3 DNA: TGTGCCAGCAGCTTAGCAGCAGGGGCTGGGGCCAACGTCCTGACTTTC. Amino acid sequence: CASSLAAGAGANVLTF.